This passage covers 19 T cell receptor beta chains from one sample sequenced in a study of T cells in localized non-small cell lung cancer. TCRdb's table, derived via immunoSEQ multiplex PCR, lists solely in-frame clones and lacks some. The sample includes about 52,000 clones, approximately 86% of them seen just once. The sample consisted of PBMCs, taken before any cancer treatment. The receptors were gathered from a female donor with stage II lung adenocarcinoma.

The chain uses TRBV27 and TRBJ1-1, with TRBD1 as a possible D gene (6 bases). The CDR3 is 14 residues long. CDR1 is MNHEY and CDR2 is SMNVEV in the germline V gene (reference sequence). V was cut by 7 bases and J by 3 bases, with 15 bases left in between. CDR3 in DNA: TGTGCCAGCACCTGGGACTCAGGGGACACTGAAGCTTTCTTT. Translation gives CASTWDSGDTEAFF.

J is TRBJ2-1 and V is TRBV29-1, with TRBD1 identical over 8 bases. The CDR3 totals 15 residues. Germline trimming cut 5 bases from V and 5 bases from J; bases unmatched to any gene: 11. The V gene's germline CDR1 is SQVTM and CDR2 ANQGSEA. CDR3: CSVSTYGQGNNEQFF. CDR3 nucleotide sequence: TGCAGCGTTTCTACCTATGGACAGGGAAACAATGAGCAGTTCTTC.

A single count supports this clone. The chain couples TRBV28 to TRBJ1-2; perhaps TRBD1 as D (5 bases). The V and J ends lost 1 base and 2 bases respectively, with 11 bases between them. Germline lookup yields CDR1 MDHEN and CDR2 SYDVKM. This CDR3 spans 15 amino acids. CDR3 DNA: TGTGCCAGCAGTTTATTTGCTCGGGGGAACTATGGCTACACCTTC. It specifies CASSLFARGNYGYTF.

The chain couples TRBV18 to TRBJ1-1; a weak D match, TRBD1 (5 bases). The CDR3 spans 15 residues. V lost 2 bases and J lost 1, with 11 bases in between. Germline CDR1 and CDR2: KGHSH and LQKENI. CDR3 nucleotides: TGTGCCAGCTCACCAGACAGTCATCCGAACACTGAAGCTTTCTTT. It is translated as CASSPDSHPNTEAFF. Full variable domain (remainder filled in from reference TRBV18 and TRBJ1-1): NAGVMQNPRHLVRRRGQEARLRCSPMKGHSHVYWYRQLPEEGLKFMVYLQKENIIDESGMPKERFSAEFPKEGPSILRIQQVVRGDSAAYFCASSPDSHPNTEAFFGQGTRLTVV.

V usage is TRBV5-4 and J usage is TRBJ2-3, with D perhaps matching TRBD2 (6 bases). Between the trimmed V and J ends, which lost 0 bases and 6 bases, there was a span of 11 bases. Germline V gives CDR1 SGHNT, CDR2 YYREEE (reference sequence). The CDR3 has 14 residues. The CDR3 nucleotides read TGTGCCAGCAGCTTGGGGGGGGTTGGTGATACGCAGTATTTT. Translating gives CASSLGGVGDTQYF.

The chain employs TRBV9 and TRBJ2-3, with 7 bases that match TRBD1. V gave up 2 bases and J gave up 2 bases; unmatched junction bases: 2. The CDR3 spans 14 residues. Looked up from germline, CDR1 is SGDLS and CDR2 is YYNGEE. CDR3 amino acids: CASSVTGDTDTQYF. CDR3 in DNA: TGTGCCAGCAGCGTCACAGGGGACACAGATACGCAGTATTTT.

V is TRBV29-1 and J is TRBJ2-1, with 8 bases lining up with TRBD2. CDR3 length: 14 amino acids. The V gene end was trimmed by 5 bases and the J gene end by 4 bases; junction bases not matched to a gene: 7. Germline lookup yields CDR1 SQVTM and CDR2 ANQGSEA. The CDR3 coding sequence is TGCAGCGTTTATGGCGGGGGGACTTACAATGAGCAGTTCTTC. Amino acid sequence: CSVYGGGTYNEQFF.

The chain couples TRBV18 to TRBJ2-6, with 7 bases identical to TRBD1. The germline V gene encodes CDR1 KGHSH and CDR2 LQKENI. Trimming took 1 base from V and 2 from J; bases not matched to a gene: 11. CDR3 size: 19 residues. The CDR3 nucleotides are TGTGCCAGCTCACCACAGGGGGCGATTGGGATTACTGGGGCCAACGTCCTGACTTTC. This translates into CASSPQGAIGITGANVLTF.

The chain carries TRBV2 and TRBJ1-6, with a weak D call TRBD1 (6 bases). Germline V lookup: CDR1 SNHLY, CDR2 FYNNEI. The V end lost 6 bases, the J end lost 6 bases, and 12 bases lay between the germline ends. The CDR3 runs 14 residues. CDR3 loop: CASRPDRINSPLHF. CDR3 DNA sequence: TGTGCCAGCAGACCCGACAGGATTAATTCACCCCTCCACTTT.

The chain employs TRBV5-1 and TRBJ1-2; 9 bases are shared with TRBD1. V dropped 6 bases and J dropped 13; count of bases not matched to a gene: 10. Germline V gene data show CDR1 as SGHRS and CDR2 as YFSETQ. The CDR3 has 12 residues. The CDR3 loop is CASNPGQGRGTF. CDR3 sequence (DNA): TGCGCCAGCAACCCGGGACAGGGCCGAGGCACCTTC.

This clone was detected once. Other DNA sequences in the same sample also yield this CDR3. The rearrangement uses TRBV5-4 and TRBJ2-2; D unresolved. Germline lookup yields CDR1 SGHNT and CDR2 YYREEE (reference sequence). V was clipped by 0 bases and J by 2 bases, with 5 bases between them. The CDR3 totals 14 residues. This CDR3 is CASSLAGNTGELFF. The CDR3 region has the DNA TGTGCCAGCAGCTTGGCCGGAAACACCGGGGAGCTGTTTTTT. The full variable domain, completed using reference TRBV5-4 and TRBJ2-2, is ETGVTQSPTHLIKTRGQQVTLRCSSQSGHNTVSWYQQALGQGPQFIFQYYREEENGRGNFPPRFSGLQFPNYSSELNVNALELDDSALYLCASSLAGNTGELFFGEGSRLTVL.

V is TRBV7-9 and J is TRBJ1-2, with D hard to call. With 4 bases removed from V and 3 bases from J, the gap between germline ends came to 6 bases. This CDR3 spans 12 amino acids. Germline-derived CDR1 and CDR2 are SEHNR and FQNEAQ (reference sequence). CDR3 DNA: TGTGCCAGCAGCTCGTGGGACTATGGCTACACCTTC. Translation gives CASSSWDYGYTF. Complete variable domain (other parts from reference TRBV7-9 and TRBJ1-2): DTGVSQNPRHKITKRGQNVTFRCDPISEHNRLYWYRQTLGQGPEFLTYFQNEAQLEKSRLLSDRFSAERPKGSFSTLEIQRTEQGDSAMYLCASSSWDYGYTFGSGTRLTVV.

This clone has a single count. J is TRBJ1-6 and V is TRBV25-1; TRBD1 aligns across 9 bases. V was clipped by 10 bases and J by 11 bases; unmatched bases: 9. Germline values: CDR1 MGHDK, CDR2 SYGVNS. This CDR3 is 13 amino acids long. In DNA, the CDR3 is TGTGCCACCCTGGGACAGGGATTGCCACCCCTCCACTTT. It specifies CATLGQGLPPLHF.

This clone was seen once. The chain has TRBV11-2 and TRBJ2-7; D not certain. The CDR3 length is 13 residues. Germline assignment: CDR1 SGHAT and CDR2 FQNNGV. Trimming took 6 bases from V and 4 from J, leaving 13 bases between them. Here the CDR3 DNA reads TGTGCCAGCAGTTTAAATCTCTTATACGAGCAGTACTTC. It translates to CASSLNLLYEQYF.

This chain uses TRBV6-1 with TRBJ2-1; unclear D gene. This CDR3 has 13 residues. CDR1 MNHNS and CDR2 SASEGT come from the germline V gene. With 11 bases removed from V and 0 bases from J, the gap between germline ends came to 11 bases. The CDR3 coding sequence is TGTGCCTCTCGCCCGGGCTCCTACAATGAGCAGTTCTTC. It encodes CASRPGSYNEQFF.

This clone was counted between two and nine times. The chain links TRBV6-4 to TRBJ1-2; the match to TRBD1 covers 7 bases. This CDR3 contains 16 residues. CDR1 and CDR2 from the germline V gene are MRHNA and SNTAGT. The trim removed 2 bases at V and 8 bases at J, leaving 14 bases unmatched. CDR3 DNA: TGTGCCAGCAGTGACCCAACAGGGGACCCAAAAGCAGGCTACACCTTC. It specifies CASSDPTGDPKAGYTF.

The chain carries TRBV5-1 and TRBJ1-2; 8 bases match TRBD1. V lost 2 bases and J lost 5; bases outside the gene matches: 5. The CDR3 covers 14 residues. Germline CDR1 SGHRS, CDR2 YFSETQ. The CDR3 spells CASSFGTGSYGYTF. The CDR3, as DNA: TGCGCCAGCAGCTTCGGGACAGGCTCTTATGGCTACACCTTC. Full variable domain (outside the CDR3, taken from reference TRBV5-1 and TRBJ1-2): KAGVTQTPRYLIKTRGQQVTLSCSPISGHRSVSWYQQTPGQGLQFLFEYFSETQRNKGNFPGRFSGRQFSNSRSEMNVSTLELGDSALYLCASSFGTGSYGYTFGSGTRLTVV.

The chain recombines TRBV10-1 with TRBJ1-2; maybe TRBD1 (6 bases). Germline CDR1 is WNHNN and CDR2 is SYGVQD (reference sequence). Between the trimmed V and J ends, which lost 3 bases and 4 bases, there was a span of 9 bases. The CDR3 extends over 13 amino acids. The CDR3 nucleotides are TGCGCCAGCAGTGATGGGGGCGGCTATGGCTACACCTTC. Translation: CASSDGGGYGYTF.

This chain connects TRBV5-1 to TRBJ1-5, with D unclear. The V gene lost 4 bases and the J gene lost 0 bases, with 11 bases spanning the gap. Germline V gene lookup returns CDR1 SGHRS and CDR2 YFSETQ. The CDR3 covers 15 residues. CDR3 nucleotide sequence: TGCGCCAGCAGCCTCGGACCCTATAGCAATCAGCCCCAGCATTTT. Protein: CASSLGPYSNQPQHF.